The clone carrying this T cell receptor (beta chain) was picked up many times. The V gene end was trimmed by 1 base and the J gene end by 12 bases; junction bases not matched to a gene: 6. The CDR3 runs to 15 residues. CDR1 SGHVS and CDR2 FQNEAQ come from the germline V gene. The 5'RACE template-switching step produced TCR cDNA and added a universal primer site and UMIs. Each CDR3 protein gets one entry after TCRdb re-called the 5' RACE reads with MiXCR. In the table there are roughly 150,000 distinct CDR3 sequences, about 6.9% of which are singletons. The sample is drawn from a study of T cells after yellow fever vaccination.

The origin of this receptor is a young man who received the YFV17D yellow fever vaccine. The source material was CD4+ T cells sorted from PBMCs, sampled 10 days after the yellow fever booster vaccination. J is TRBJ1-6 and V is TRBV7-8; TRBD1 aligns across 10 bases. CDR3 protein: CASSLDDRGRVPLHF. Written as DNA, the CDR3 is TGTGCCAGCAGCTTAGACGACAGGGGGCGCGTACCCCTCCACTTT.